A selection of T cell receptor beta chains follows, all from one sample in a study of T cells in Graves' hyperthyroidism and ophthalmopathy. TCRdb re-analysed the multiplex PCR reads in MiXCR, keeping a single row per CDR3 protein. The data show almost 500,000 distinct CDR3 sequences, with roughly 23% seen just once and about 49% held by the top ten. Material for sequencing was blood. Receptors were obtained from a woman in her 70s with Graves' ophthalmopathy. The conserved cysteine and the conserved F or W are not part of the CDR3 here. Each record gives: CDR3 length, V gene, clone size, J gene, CDR3 protein. Clone size is stated in some rows and not others, as once, few, many or a class when expanded.

13	TRBV2	many	TRBJ2-7	ASSSDRGYSYEQY
13	TRBV20-1	few	TRBJ2-3	SARLAAGLTDTQY
12	TRBV6-1	-	TRBJ2-1	ASSERTSGNEQF
12	TRBV7-8	-	TRBJ1-5	ASSQESRNQPQH
13	TRBV5-6	-	TRBJ2-1	ASSSGLAGRNEQF
11	TRBV12-3/TRBV12-4	many	TRBJ1-1	ASSYRALPEAF
11	TRBV5-4	-	TRBJ2-5	ASSPRLEETQY
13	TRBV5-1	few	TRBJ2-2	ASSPTVGNTGELF
13	TRBV29-1	-	TRBJ2-1	SARTSERYYNEQF
13	TRBV19	-	TRBJ1-2	ASRKEKTGYYGYT
12	TRBV10-2	-	TRBJ2-2	ASSSISYTGELF
14	TRBV2	-	TRBJ2-7	ASSQAFGRMSYEQY
9	TRBV30	many	TRBJ1-1	AYNPGGTAF
12	TRBV2	many	TRBJ1-4	ASRTGTANEKLF
13	TRBV9	few	TRBJ2-7	ASSVRPGHDYEQY
13	TRBV6-1	few	TRBJ1-3	ASSLRGRSGNTIY